The TCR beta chain described here comes from a study of quantifying T cell responses using KT2 cells. Study-level information: RNA was reverse transcribed with TCR alpha and beta constant-region primers. The second PCR was a qPCR stopped at a predetermined fluorescence threshold.

An oligo carrying a UMI was ligated to the cDNA 3' end. The first PCR ran around 4 cycles with an equimolar RC1.1 and RC1.2 beta primer mix. TCRdb recomputed calls from the UMI-ligation and nested PCR reads with MiXCR, one row per CDR3 protein. Altogether 50,000 to 70,000 distinct CDR3 sequences are present, 10% to 15% being singletons, with the ten largest covering about 9.7%. This CDR3 contains 15 residues. Trimming stripped 3 bases from V and 6 bases from J, with 18 bases between. Germline V gene data show CDR1 as SGHRS and CDR2 as YFSETQ. V usage is TRBV5-1 and J usage is TRBJ1-2, with D perhaps TRBD1 (5 bases). Specimen: PBMCs spiked with cells of the T cell clone KT2. This clonotype originated in a human donor. As DNA, the CDR3 is TGCGCCAGCAGCTGGAGGGACGCACTAGGGGATGGCTACACCTTC. This translates into CASSWRDALGDGYTF.